These 23 T cell receptor beta chains originate from one sample sequenced in a study of patients and donors after allogeneic stem cell transplantation. Via MiXCR, TCRdb re-called the RT-PCR reads, giving one row per CDR3 protein. This repertoire shows 800,000 to 1,000,000 distinct CDR3 sequences, about 20% found once; its top ten account for 6%. The sequenced material came from blood, either unsorted or a sorted T cell fraction (not recorded which). The source of these receptors is a human donor who was either an allogeneic HSCT recipient or a stem cell or donor lymphocyte infusion donor (not recorded which). It is not recorded whose cells these are; they may come from a transplant donor.

This clonotype was seen a few times. This rearrangement joins TRBV27 to TRBJ2-7; D remains ambiguous. CDR3 length: 14 amino acids. V lost 6 bases and J 6 bases, leaving 18 bases between the germline ends. Germline V lookup: CDR1 MNHEY, CDR2 SMNVEV (reference sequence). The CDR3 loop reads CASSFNGQVREQYF. The CDR3 nucleotides are TGTGCCAGCAGCTTCAACGGGCAGGTTCGCGAGCAGTACTTC.

The CDR3 here is CATSDSTGLPDTQYF. The DNA for the CDR3 is TGTGCCACCAGTGATTCCACGGGCCTGCCCGATACGCAGTATTTT. This chain connects TRBV24-1 to TRBJ2-3; D is ambiguous. Deletions cut 2 bases from V and 6 bases from J, with 14 bases between. Per germline, CDR1 KGHDR and CDR2 SFDVKD. This CDR3 is built from 15 residues.

This clonotype was seen more than once but under ten times. The chain links TRBV20-1 to TRBJ2-3; 11 nucleotides line up with TRBD1. The CDR3 consists of 13 residues. CDR1 DFQATT and CDR2 SNEGSKA come from the germline V gene (reference sequence). V shed 5 bases and J 4 bases; nucleotides not matched to a gene: 2. This CDR3 is CSAEDRGPDTQYF. The CDR3 coding sequence is TGCAGTGCTGAGGACAGGGGGCCAGATACGCAGTATTTT.

This clonotype has only a few counts. This sequence joins TRBV11-2 and TRBJ2-3; 8 positions match TRBD2. CDR3 length equals 14 residues. Germline V gives CDR1 SGHAT, CDR2 FQNNGV. V shed 10 bases and J 2 bases; nucleotides not matched to a gene: 8. The CDR3 spells CATAPTSVTDTQYF. CDR3 bases: TGTGCCACCGCGCCGACTAGCGTCACAGATACGCAGTATTTT.

This clonotype turned up a few times. V gene TRBV6-5 combines with J gene TRBJ1-3; D is unclear. V was pared by 0 bases and J by 0 bases, with 9 bases between. Germline assignment: CDR1 MNHEY and CDR2 SVGAGI. This CDR3 contains 16 residues. DNA of the CDR3: TGTGCCAGCAGTTACTCGTCAGATAGCTCTGGAAACACCATATATTTT. Amino acids: CASSYSSDSSGNTIYF.

The genes are TRBV5-1 and TRBJ2-7; TRBD2 is a possible D gene (6 bases). Germline loops: CDR1 SGHRS, CDR2 YFSETQ. V lost 4 bases to trimming and J lost 4 bases, with 15 bases between them. CDR3 length: 14 residues. CDR3 DNA: TGCGCCAGCAGCGGGGCACTAGCCTCGTACGAGCAGTACTTC. Translation gives CASSGALASYEQYF.

The chain links TRBV7-8 to TRBJ2-7; 9 bases line up with TRBD1. CDR3 length: 14 residues. Trimming at V came to 10 bases and at J to 3 bases, leaving 10 bases not matched to a gene. Per the germline V gene, CDR1 is SGHVS and CDR2 is FQNEAQ. For the CDR3, the DNA is TGTGCCACAAATTCGGGACAGGGTATCTACGAGCAGTACTTC. Amino acid sequence: CATNSGQGIYEQYF.

The J gene is TRBJ1-2, the V gene TRBV12-3 or TRBV12-4; no firm D call. V gave up 5 bases and J gave up 6 bases, with 13 bases separating them. This CDR3 spans 13 amino acids. CDR3: CASSHPTADGYTF. Here the CDR3 DNA reads TGTGCCAGCAGTCACCCAACGGCGGATGGCTACACCTTC.

This clonotype was seen a few times. The V call is TRBV6-2 or TRBV6-3, the J call TRBJ2-3, with TRBD2 matching over 9 bases. This CDR3 contains 16 residues. V gave up 6 bases and J gave up 3 bases; unmatched junction bases: 10. Germline V gene data show CDR1 as MNHEY and CDR2 as SVGEGT. The CDR3, as DNA: TGTGCCAGCAGACCAGCTAGCGGGGTAGGGACAGATACGCAGTATTTT. Its protein product is CASRPASGVGTDTQYF.

V usage is TRBV9 and J usage is TRBJ2-7; possibly TRBD1 for D (6 bases). The CDR3 is made up of 17 amino acids. Per germline, CDR1 SGDLS and CDR2 YYNGEE. Deletions cut 0 bases from V and 6 bases from J, with 22 bases between. The CDR3 loop reads CASSVGGPGHSLLEQYF. CDR3 DNA: TGTGCCAGCAGCGTAGGGGGGCCGGGACATTCCCTACTCGAGCAGTACTTC.

This clonotype has a count of ten or more. V gene TRBV12-3 or TRBV12-4 combines with J gene TRBJ1-4; D is ambiguous. The CDR3 is 15 amino acids. Trimming left V 2 bases short and J 2 bases short, with 9 bases between. The CDR3 DNA is TGTGCCAGCAGTTTAATGAGGGTCACTAATGAAAAACTGTTTTTT. This sequence encodes CASSLMRVTNEKLFF.

This chain joins TRBV6-5 and TRBJ1-2; D is possibly TRBD1 (5 bases). Germline values: CDR1 MNHEY, CDR2 SVGAGI. CDR3 length: 14 amino acids. Trimming removed 4 bases at V and 0 bases at J, with 9 bases between. The CDR3 is CASSSQGPNYGYTF. The CDR3 DNA reads TGTGCCAGCAGTTCCCAGGGTCCTAACTATGGCTACACCTTC.

The chain is built from TRBV10-3 and TRBJ1-5, with D unclear. V lost 3 bases and J 4 bases, leaving 16 bases between the germline ends. CDR1 is ENHRY, CDR2 SYGVKD, per germline. CDR3 size: 16 residues. CDR3 DNA: TGTGCCATCAGTGAAGGCTACCCAGAGAAAAATCAGCCCCAGCATTTT. Protein sequence: CAISEGYPEKNQPQHF.

This clonotype was seen more than once but under ten times. This chain joins TRBV6-5 and TRBJ2-2; D may be TRBD1 (5 bases). V was trimmed by 2 bases and J by 6 bases, leaving 7 bases between them. The CDR3 extends over 13 amino acids. Germline V gene data show CDR1 as MNHEY and CDR2 as SVGAGI. The CDR3 bases are TGTGCCAGCAGTTACGGGGCAGCCGGGGAGCTGTTTTTT. This codes for CASSYGAAGELFF.

J is TRBJ2-3 and V is TRBV7-9, with 7 bases matching TRBD1. The CDR3 spans 17 residues. Per the germline V gene, CDR1 is SEHNR and CDR2 is FQNEAQ (reference sequence). With 1 base clipped from V and 1 base from J, the junction kept 8 bases outside the gene matches. The DNA for the CDR3 is TGTGCCAGCAGCTTAGAATGGCCAGGGGGAGGCACAGATACGCAGTATTTT. Its protein is CASSLEWPGGGTDTQYF.

In its sample, this clonotype was seen a few times. The chain carries TRBV12-3 or TRBV12-4 and TRBJ1-2; possible D gene TRBD1, 6 bases. CDR3 length: 14 amino acids. Trimming removed 3 bases from V and 5 bases from J, with 13 bases in between. CDR3 in DNA: TGTGCCAGCAGTTTCGGGAGACAGGCTTATGGCTACACCTTC. This encodes CASSFGRQAYGYTF.

The chain couples TRBV20-1 to TRBJ1-4; D remains ambiguous. The CDR3 is 15 amino acids. With 1 base removed from V and 7 bases from J, the gap between germline ends came to 16 bases. Germline V gene data show CDR1 as DFQATT and CDR2 as SNEGSKA (reference sequence). CDR3 residues: CSARVPGTSLEKLFF. The CDR3 bases are TGCAGTGCTAGAGTTCCGGGCACATCCCTTGAAAAACTGTTTTTT.

This clonotype was seen a few times. V and J are TRBV4-1 and TRBJ1-6, with TRBD1 matching 7 bases. V lost 3 bases to trimming and J lost 5 bases; unmatched junction nucleotides: 1. CDR1 is MGHRA, CDR2 YSYEKL, per germline. This CDR3 has 14 amino acids. The CDR3 sequence: CASSHDRDNSPLHF. CDR3 in DNA: TGCGCCAGCAGCCACGACAGGGATAATTCACCCCTCCACTTT.

This clonotype has a count of ten or more. The chain recombines TRBV12-3 or TRBV12-4 with TRBJ2-1, with D perhaps TRBD2 (5 bases). This CDR3 is 14 amino acids long. V was clipped by 0 bases and J by 5 bases, with 8 bases between them. The CDR3 coding sequence is TGTGCCAGCAGTTTAGCGGGAGCCAACAATGAGCAGTTCTTC. Encoded protein: CASSLAGANNEQFF.

The genes are TRBV6-2 or TRBV6-3 and TRBJ2-7; 9 nucleotides align to TRBD1. This CDR3 spans 17 amino acids. Germline V lookup: CDR1 MNHEY, CDR2 SVGEGT. J was trimmed by 4 bases and V by 1 base; bases with no gene match: 11. CDR3 sequence reads: CASSYWGQGYSIYEQYF. The CDR3 bases are TGTGCCAGCAGTTACTGGGGACAGGGATACTCGATATACGAGCAGTACTTC.

A few counts support this clonotype. This chain joins TRBV12-3 or TRBV12-4 and TRBJ2-5, with D perhaps matching TRBD1 or TRBD2 (5 bases each). The CDR3 runs to 17 residues. The V gene lost 6 bases and the J gene lost 9 bases, with 29 bases spanning the gap. CDR3 DNA: TGTGCCAGCAGGCAGGGTACCGGGACCAAGGGAAGGCGGGCCCAGTACTTC. It codes for CASRQGTGTKGRRAQYF.

This clonotype was detected ten times or more. V is TRBV9 and J is TRBJ2-7, with 7 bases fitting TRBD1. The V segment lost 3 bases and the J segment 3 bases; nucleotides outside the gene matches: 3. The CDR3 spans 13 residues. Germline CDR1 reads SGDLS; CDR2 reads YYNGEE. The CDR3 is CASSAAGGYEQYF. The CDR3 region has the DNA TGTGCCAGCAGCGCAGCAGGGGGCTACGAGCAGTACTTC.

This clonotype has only a few counts. The chain couples TRBV20-1 to TRBJ2-3, with D unclear. V was pared by 3 bases and J by 6 bases, with 22 bases between. Germline CDR1 is DFQATT and CDR2 is SNEGSKA (reference sequence). This CDR3 comprises 16 residues. In DNA, the CDR3 is TGCAGTGCTAGCGTTCTTGGGGAAAGTGAACTTGATACGCAGTATTTT. This gives the protein CSASVLGESELDTQYF.